These T cell receptor beta chains were read from a single sample in a study of blood T cell repertoires in COVID-19. The repertoire was sequenced with immunoSEQ multiplex PCR; TCRdb's copy has only in-frame clones and lacks some. Found here are tens of thousands of clones, roughly 87% of them singletons; the top ten hold 6.5% to 10%. The sample comprised peripheral blood. These receptors came from a man between 60 and 75 years old with COVID-19, enrolled during active disease. Each CDR3 is given with its conserved first and last residue. D genes are given only for firm matches. Clone sizes are given selectively: once, few, many, or a class where the clone is expanded.

-	-	TRBJ2-1	TRBV28	TGTGCCAGCAGTTTATTCCTCTTCTACAATGAGCAGTTCTTC	CASSLFLFYNEQFF
-	-	TRBJ1-2	TRBV3-1/TRBV3-2	TGTGCCAGCAGATCCGGACCCGGGGGGTATGGCTACACCTTC	CASRSGPGGYGYTF
TRBD1	-	TRBJ1-1	TRBV6-5	TGTGCCAGCACCCAGGGGGGCCGCACTGAAGCTTTCTTT	CASTQGGRTEAFF
TRBD1	-	TRBJ2-2	TRBV28	TGTGCCAGCAGGCAGACAGGGGTCGGCACCGGGGAGCTGTTTTTT	CASRQTGVGTGELFF
-	-	TRBJ1-2	TRBV7-9	TGTGCCAGCAGCTTTGGTGGAGGGGCCGACTATGGCTACACCTTC	CASSFGGGADYGYTF
TRBD2	-	TRBJ2-1	TRBV9	TGTGCCAGCAGCGAGAACCCAACTAGCGGGAGGGCCTTGAATGAGCAGTTCTTC	CASSENPTSGRALNEQFF
-	once	TRBJ1-4	TRBV28	TGTGCCAGCAGCCCAGGGTCGGTCAGTGAAAAACTGTTTTTT	CASSPGSVSEKLFF
TRBD1	-	TRBJ2-7	TRBV9	TGTGCCAGCAGCCCGACGACAGGGAGCTACGAGCAGTACTTC	CASSPTTGSYEQYF
TRBD1	-	TRBJ1-2	TRBV19	TGTGCCAGTAGTCCGGGACAGGGGGTTGGCTACACCTTC	CASSPGQGVGYTF
-	-	TRBJ2-7	TRBV6-5	TGTGCCAGCAGACCTGGGGACTGGAAAACCAAGCAGTACTTC	CASRPGDWKTKQYF
-	-	TRBJ1-6	TRBV28	TGTGCCAGCAGTATTCAGGGAAGGAGAAATTCACCCCTCCACTTT	CASSIQGRRNSPLHF
-	-	TRBJ1-4	TRBV5-5	TGTGCCAGCAGCTTGAACGGGGGGTACAGAACTAATGAAAAACTGTTTTTT	CASSLNGGYRTNEKLFF
TRBD1	-	TRBJ2-7	TRBV7-9	TGTGCCAGCAGCCACAACAGGGGTTCCTACGAGCAGTACTTC	CASSHNRGSYEQYF
TRBD2	-	TRBJ2-1	TRBV4-2	TGTGCCAGCAGCCAACAGCTAGCGGCGAATTACAATGAGCAGTTCTTC	CASSQQLAANYNEQFF
-	-	TRBJ1-5	TRBV6-5	TGTGCCAGCAGTTTCAGCAGGGGCAATCAGCCCCAGCATTTT	CASSFSRGNQPQHF
-	-	TRBJ1-4	TRBV5-1	TGCGCCAGCAGCGCCGCGGCCCCAGGGGAGGGGAATGAAAAACTGTTTTTT	CASSAAAPGEGNEKLFF
TRBD1	-	TRBJ2-1	TRBV3-1/TRBV3-2	TGTGCCAGCAGCCAGGCGGTAAGGGAAGGGGGCAAAAGTGTTTCCTACAATGAGCAGTTCTTC	CASSQAVREGGKSVSYNEQFF
-	-	TRBJ2-7	TRBV24-1	TGTGCCACCAGTGATTCACGGACTGACTACGAGCAGTACTTC	CATSDSRTDYEQYF
TRBD1	-	TRBJ1-1	TRBV5-1	TGCGCCAGCAGCTACGGACAGGGAGGGGAAGCTTTCTTT	CASSYGQGGEAFF
-	-	TRBJ2-7	TRBV7-6	TGTGCCAGCAGCTCAGGATTCGGGGGATACTACGAGCAGTACTTC	CASSSGFGGYYEQYF
-	-	TRBJ1-2	TRBV27	TGTGCCAGCAGAGCGAGAACTAACTATGGCTACACCTTC	CASRARTNYGYTF
TRBD2	-	TRBJ2-3	TRBV4-1	TGCGCCAGCAGAGGCGGGACTAGCTTCGCGGATACGCAGTATTTT	CASRGGTSFADTQYF
-	-	TRBJ1-6	TRBV24-1	TGTGCCACCAGTGATGTAGGGGGTTCACCCCTCCACTTT	CATSDVGGSPLHF
TRBD1	few	TRBJ1-1	TRBV6-5	TGTGCCAGCAGTCCTCGACAGGGATACACTGAAGCTTTCTTT	CASSPRQGYTEAFF
-	-	TRBJ1-2	TRBV3-1/TRBV3-2	TGTGCCAGCAGCCAAGAGGCAGGATTCTCCTATGGCTACACCTTC	CASSQEAGFSYGYTF
-	-	TRBJ1-6	TRBV4-3	TGCGCCAGCAGCCAAGTGCAGGGGCGGGATTCACCCCTCCACTTT	CASSQVQGRDSPLHF
-	-	TRBJ2-5	TRBV2	TGTGCCAGCCCCGCCAGCGGAGTCTCAGAGGCCCAGTACTTC	CASPASGVSEAQYF
-	-	TRBJ2-2	TRBV12-5	TGTGCTAGTGGTTTGCCAACCGGGTCCTACACCGGGGAGCTGTTTTTT	CASGLPTGSYTGELFF
TRBD1	-	TRBJ1-2	TRBV30	TGTGCCTGGAGCTCGGGACAGGGGTATGGCTACACCTTC	CAWSSGQGYGYTF
TRBD1	-	TRBJ1-1	TRBV29-1	TGCAGCCTATCGACAGGGATAAACACTGAAGCTTTCTTT	CSLSTGINTEAFF
-	-	TRBJ1-1	TRBV5-4	TGTGCCAGCAGCTTTCCCCGCGGGGGGATGAACACTGAAGCTTTCTTT	CASSFPRGGMNTEAFF
-	-	TRBJ1-2	TRBV4-3	TGCGCCAGCAGCCAAGAGGGAGGAGGTGGCTACACCTTC	CASSQEGGGGYTF
-	few	TRBJ2-6	TRBV5-4	TGTGCCAGCAGCTTCCCCACTCCCCCCTCTGGGGCCAACGTCCTGACTTTC	CASSFPTPPSGANVLTF
TRBD1	-	TRBJ2-7	TRBV3-1/TRBV3-2	TGTGCCAGCACAGGGGGTTACGAGCAGTACTTC	CASTGGYEQYF
-	-	TRBJ1-2	TRBV11-1	TGTGCCAGCAGCTTAAGTCCAACTGCTAACTATGGCTACACCTTC	CASSLSPTANYGYTF
TRBD2	-	TRBJ2-1	TRBV6-4	TGTGCCAGCATGGAGACTAGCGTCGACAATGAGCAGTTCTTC	CASMETSVDNEQFF
TRBD2	-	TRBJ2-7	TRBV7-9	TGTGCCAGCACCCCTAGCGGGAGCTCCTACGAGCAGTACTTC	CASTPSGSSYEQYF
-	-	TRBJ2-5	TRBV5-1	TGCGCCAGCAGCTTGGAAGGCAGGGGCGAAGAGACCCAGTACTTC	CASSLEGRGEETQYF
-	once	TRBJ1-2	TRBV2	TGTGCCAGCAGTGAGGACAGAAACTATGGCTACACCTTC	CASSEDRNYGYTF
-	-	TRBJ1-5	TRBV28	TGTGCCAGCAGTTTATCCCAATTCAATCAGCCCCAGCATTTT	CASSLSQFNQPQHF
-	-	TRBJ2-5	TRBV6-1	TGTGCCAGCAGTGAGACACTAGCACTCCAAGAGACCCAGTACTTC	CASSETLALQETQYF